This T cell receptor beta chain emerged from a study of shared clonotypes between healthy human individuals. Study-wide background: Every donor yielded three CD4 naive, three CD4 memory, two CD8 naive and one CD8 memory plate.

Assay: immunoSEQ multiplex PCR; the TCRdb copy retains only in-frame clones and omits some. In the table there are around 2.5 million clones, approximately 93% of which are singletons. Germline loops: CDR1 SNHLY, CDR2 FYNNEI. The V and J ends lost 6 bases and 3 bases respectively, with 13 bases between them. This CDR3 is 14 amino acids long. The sample comprised naive CD4+ T cells from PBMCs. Described subset: CD45RA+ positively selected. The origin of this receptor is a man younger than 35 in good health. Some clones in this sample may be carry-over from other donors' samples. This chain links TRBV2 with TRBJ2-3; D is ambiguous. CDR3 protein: CASRLSSRTDTQYF. DNA for the CDR3: TGTGCCAGCAGACTATCATCACGGACAGATACGCAGTATTTT.